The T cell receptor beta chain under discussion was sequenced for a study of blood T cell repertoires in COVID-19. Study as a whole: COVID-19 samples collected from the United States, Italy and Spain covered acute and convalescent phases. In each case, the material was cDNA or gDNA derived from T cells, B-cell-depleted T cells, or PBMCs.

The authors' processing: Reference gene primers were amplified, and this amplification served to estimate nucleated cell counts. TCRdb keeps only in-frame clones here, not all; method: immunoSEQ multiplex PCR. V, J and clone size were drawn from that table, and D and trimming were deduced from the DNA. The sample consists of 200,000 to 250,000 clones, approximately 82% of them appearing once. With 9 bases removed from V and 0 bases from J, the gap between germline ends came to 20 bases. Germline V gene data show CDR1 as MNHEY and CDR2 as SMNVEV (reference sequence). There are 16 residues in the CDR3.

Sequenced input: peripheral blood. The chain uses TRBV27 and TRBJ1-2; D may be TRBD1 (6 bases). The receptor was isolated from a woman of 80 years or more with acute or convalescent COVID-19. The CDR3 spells CASGSPGRTANYGYTF. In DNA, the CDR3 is TGTGCCAGTGGATCTCCTGGAAGGACAGCTAACTATGGCTACACCTTC.